The next 3 T cell receptor beta chains were all read from a single sample in a study of blood T cell repertoires in COVID-19 (TCRdb year 2020). Libraries were built with the immunoSEQ multiplex PCR assay. This is the immuneACCESS table as TCRdb keeps it, with only in-frame sequences that have V and J called. A part of the clones is gone; compared with another copy, unresolved V genes explain less than half, and the rest is unexplained. The table for this sample lists 300,000 to 350,000 clones; 87% of them were counted only once. Roughly a tenth of the sample rests with the top ten. The source material was peripheral blood. These receptors were taken from a man under 40 with COVID-19, enrolled during active disease.

The V gene is TRBV6-5, the J gene TRBJ1-3; D not resolved. From germline, CDR1 is MNHEY and CDR2 SVGAGI. CDR3 length: 12 amino acids. With 7 bases removed from V and 2 bases from J, the gap between germline ends came to 6 bases. CDR3 sequence: CASMSAGNTIYF. CDR3 in DNA: TGTGCCAGCATGTCGGCTGGAAACACCATATATTTT.

The chain employs TRBV15 and TRBJ2-7; 7 positions match TRBD2. Germline CDR1 LNHNV, CDR2 YYDKDF (reference sequence). V shed 0 bases, J shed 5 bases, and the junction held 7 bases outside the gene matches. This CDR3 has 15 residues. CDR3 sequence: CATSRDREGFHEQYF. The CDR3 nucleotides read TGTGCCACCAGCAGAGATAGGGAGGGTTTCCACGAGCAGTACTTC.

The chain is built from TRBV4-3 and TRBJ1-2; D possibly corresponds to TRBD1 (5 bases). This CDR3 comprises 18 residues. CDR1 and CDR2 (germline): LGHNA, YSLEER. V was cut by 0 bases and J by 2 bases, with 19 bases left in between. CDR3: CASSQDLGRGELNYGYTF. CDR3 nucleotide sequence: TGCGCCAGCAGCCAAGATCTCGGACGGGGGGAACTCAACTATGGCTACACCTTC.